This TCR beta chain was observed in a study of shared clonotypes between healthy human individuals. This clone was observed a handful of times. Clones were read by immunoSEQ multiplex PCR, and TCRdb kept only the in-frame ones, dropping some. The sample shows about 360,000 clones, more than 60% of them seen only once. Sequenced sample: memory CD4+ T cells sorted from blood. As to subset: CD45RA-negative fraction. This receptor was obtained from a man aged 25-40 years in good health.

The DNA of the CDR3 is TGCGCCAGCAGCCAAGATCGAACAACTACTAGCGGGAGGAGCACAGATACGCAGTATTTT. It translates to CASSQDRTTTSGRSTDTQYF. The rearrangement links TRBV4-1 to TRBJ2-3; TRBD2 matches at 12 bases. Germline V gives CDR1 MGHRA, CDR2 YSYEKL. This CDR3 is 20 amino acids long. V lost 0 bases to trimming and J lost 0 bases; unmatched junction nucleotides: 10.